The 10 T cell receptor beta chains reported below all come from one sample, sequenced in a study of cytomegalovirus exposure and HLA in healthy donors. The PCR made use of 60 Vbeta and 13 Jbeta primers. This table comes from immunoSEQ multiplex PCR, and its TCRdb copy is limited to in-frame clones, with some not included. The sample shows under 300,000 clones, 70% to 90% of them seen only once. Sequencing was performed on PBMCs. These receptors came from a woman in her forties in good health and CMV-seropositive.

This rearrangement joins TRBV30 to TRBJ2-5; TRBD1 might be the D (6 bases). Germline assignment: CDR1 GTSNPN and CDR2 SVGIG (reference sequence). CDR3 length: 12 amino acids. Trimming cost V 0 bases and J 12 bases, with 14 bases left between them. This chain's CDR3 is CAWSVRPDREYF. CDR3 DNA: TGTGCCTGGAGTGTACGTCCGGACAGAGAGTACTTC.

The rearrangement uses TRBV10-3 and TRBJ1-6; 8 nucleotides match TRBD1. The V and J ends lost 3 bases and 4 bases, in that order; junction bases with no gene match: 5. Looked up from germline, CDR1 is ENHRY and CDR2 is SYGVKD. The CDR3 sequence is 16 residues long. CDR3 in amino acids: CAISEEDRVYNSPLHF. In nucleotides, the CDR3 is TGTGCCATCAGTGAAGAGGACAGGGTGTATAATTCACCCCTCCACTTT.

The chain links TRBV28 to TRBJ1-6; the match to TRBD1 covers 9 bases. Germline V lookup: CDR1 MDHEN, CDR2 SYDVKM. V trimming: 6 bases; J trimming: 7 bases; junction bases outside the gene matches: 7. The CDR3 spans 15 residues. The chain's CDR3 is CASRGTGRGNSPLHF. The CDR3 bases are TGTGCCAGCAGGGGGACAGGGAGGGGGAATTCACCCCTCCACTTT.

The gene calls are TRBV27 and TRBJ1-1; 7 bases match TRBD1. CDR1 is MNHEY and CDR2 is SMNVEV in the germline V gene (reference sequence). There are 15 residues in the CDR3. The V gene end was trimmed by 6 bases and the J gene end by 1 base; junction bases not matched to a gene: 8. CDR3 nucleotides: TGTGCCAGCAGACCGACAGGGCGGAAGAACACTGAAGCTTTCTTT. It encodes CASRPTGRKNTEAFF.

This clone appeared a single time. The rearrangement uses TRBV30 and TRBJ2-7; tentative D call: TRBD2 (7 bases). Trimming pared 0 bases from V and 3 bases from J, leaving 18 bases between. CDR1 and CDR2 (germline): GTSNPN, SVGIG (reference sequence). CDR3 size: 16 residues. CDR3 coding DNA: TGTGCCTGGAGTGTAAGGGGGGGGGCAGGAAACTACGAGCAGTACTTC. It translates to CAWSVRGGAGNYEQYF. Together with reference TRBV30 and TRBJ2-7, the CDR3 gives the full variable domain: SQTIHQWPATLVQPVGSPLSLECTVEGTSNPNLYWYRQAAGRGLQLLFYSVGIGQISSEVPQNLSASRPQDRQFILSSKKLLLSDSGFYLCAWSVRGGAGNYEQYFGPGTRLTVT.

A note on this clone: The junction differs from germline at one of its ends, possibly a read error. The chain joins TRBV7-9 to TRBJ2-5; 7 positions match TRBD2. This CDR3 is built from 14 residues. The germline gives CDR1 SEHNR, CDR2 FQNEAQ (reference sequence). CDR3 loop: CSSSFGGFVETQYF. The DNA for the CDR3 is TGTTCCAGCAGCTTCGGGGGGTTCGTGGAGACCCAGTACTTC.

This clone was recorded only once. J is TRBJ1-5 and V is TRBV6-5; 7 bases agree with TRBD1. Looked up from germline, CDR1 is MNHEY and CDR2 is SVGAGI. V shed 5 bases, J shed 2 bases, and the junction held 6 bases outside the gene matches. The CDR3 contains 15 residues. The CDR3 loop reads CASSTGELGNQPQHF. For the CDR3, the DNA is TGTGCCAGCAGTACAGGGGAGTTGGGCAATCAGCCCCAGCATTTT.

The V call is TRBV7-3, the J call TRBJ2-3; unclear D gene. The germline V and J ends were trimmed by 3 bases and 4 bases, with 8 bases remaining between them. Germline V lookup: CDR1 SGHTA, CDR2 FQGTGA. The CDR3 loop spans 13 amino acids. In DNA form, the CDR3 reads TGTGCCAGCAGCTTTCTCCGGGCAGATACGCAGTATTTT. Its protein product is CASSFLRADTQYF.

V gene TRBV30 combines with J gene TRBJ1-5; maybe TRBD1 (5 bases). Per the germline V gene, CDR1 is GTSNPN and CDR2 is SVGIG (reference sequence). This CDR3 comprises 14 residues. V dropped 2 bases and J dropped 3 bases, with 11 bases sitting between them. CDR3 in amino acids: CAWSLGGTNQPQHF. The CDR3 nucleotides are TGTGCCTGGAGTCTGGGGGGGACCAATCAGCCCCAGCATTTT.

The rearrangement joins TRBV7-2 to TRBJ2-1; 13 nucleotides line up with TRBD2. With 5 bases clipped from V and 9 bases from J, the junction kept 7 bases outside the gene matches. Germline values: CDR1 SGHTA, CDR2 FQGNSA. The length of the CDR3 is 15 residues. CDR3 amino acids: CASSKTSGGIVEQFF. The CDR3, as DNA: TGTGCCAGCAGCAAGACTAGCGGGGGGATTGTTGAGCAGTTCTTC.